The T cell receptor (beta chain) under discussion was sequenced for a study of blood T cell repertoires in COVID-19. Turning to this clone: Other DNA sequences in the same sample also yield this CDR3.

Methods used by the authors: Using reference gene primer amplification, nucleated cell counts were estimated. The data were produced by immunoSEQ multiplex PCR, yet TCRdb's version contains in-frame clones alone and is incomplete. V, J and clone size reflect that table, while D and trimming were determined from the DNA. The sample consists of 300,000 or so clones, approximately 89% of them appearing once. CDR1 and CDR2 (germline): SGHTA, FQGNSA. Trimming stripped 0 bases from V and 4 bases from J, with 7 bases between. The CDR3 is made up of 13 amino acids. Sequencing was carried out using peripheral blood. The receptor was isolated from a woman aged 25-40 years with COVID-19, enrolled during active disease. The chain couples TRBV7-2 to TRBJ2-7; perhaps TRBD1 as D (6 bases). The CDR3 reads CASSLAQGYEQYF. The CDR3 nucleotides read TGTGCCAGCAGCTTAGCTCAGGGGTACGAGCAGTACTTC. Supplemented by reference TRBV7-2 and TRBJ2-7, the full variable domain reads GAGVSQSPSNKVTEKGKDVELRCDPISGHTALYWYRQSLGQGLEFLIYFQGNSAPDKSGLPSDRFSAERTGGSVSTLTIQRTQQEDSAVYLCASSLAQGYEQYFGPGTRLTVT.